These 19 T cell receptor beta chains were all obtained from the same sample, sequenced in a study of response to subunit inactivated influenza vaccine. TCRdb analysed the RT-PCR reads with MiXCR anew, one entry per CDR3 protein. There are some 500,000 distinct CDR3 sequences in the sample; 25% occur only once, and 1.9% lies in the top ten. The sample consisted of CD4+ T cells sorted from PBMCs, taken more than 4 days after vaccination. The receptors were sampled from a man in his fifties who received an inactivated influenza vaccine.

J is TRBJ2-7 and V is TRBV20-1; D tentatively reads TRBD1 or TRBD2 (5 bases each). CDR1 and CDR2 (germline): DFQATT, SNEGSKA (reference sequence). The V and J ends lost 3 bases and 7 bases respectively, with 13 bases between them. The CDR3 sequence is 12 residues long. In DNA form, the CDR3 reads TGCAGTGCTAGTAGAGGGGACGAGGAGCAGTACTTC. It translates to CSASRGDEEQYF.

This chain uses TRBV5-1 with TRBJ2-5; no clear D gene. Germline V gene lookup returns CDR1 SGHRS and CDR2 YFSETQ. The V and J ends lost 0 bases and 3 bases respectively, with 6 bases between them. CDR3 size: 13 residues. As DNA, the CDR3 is TGCGCCAGCAGCTTGGCGTCAGAAGAGACCCAGTACTTC. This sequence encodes CASSLASEETQYF.

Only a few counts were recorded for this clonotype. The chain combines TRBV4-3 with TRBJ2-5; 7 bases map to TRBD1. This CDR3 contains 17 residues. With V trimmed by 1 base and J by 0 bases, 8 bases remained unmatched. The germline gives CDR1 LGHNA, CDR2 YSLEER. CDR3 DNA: TGCGCCAGCAGCCAAGGTCTGGGGACAGCTTACCAAGAGACCCAGTACTTC. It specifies CASSQGLGTAYQETQYF.

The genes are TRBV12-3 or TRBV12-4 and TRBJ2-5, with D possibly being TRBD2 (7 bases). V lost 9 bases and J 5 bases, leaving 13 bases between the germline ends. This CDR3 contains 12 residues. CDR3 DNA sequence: TGTGCCAGTGGGGGGGCGGGGGAGACCCAGTACTTC. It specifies CASGGAGETQYF.

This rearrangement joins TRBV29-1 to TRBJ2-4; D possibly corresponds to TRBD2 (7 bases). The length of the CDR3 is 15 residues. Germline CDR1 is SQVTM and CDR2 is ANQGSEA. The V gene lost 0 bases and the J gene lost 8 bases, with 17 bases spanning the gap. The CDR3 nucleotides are TGCAGCGTTGAAGATAGGCGGGGGCCAGTGTACATTCAGTACTTC. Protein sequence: CSVEDRRGPVYIQYF.

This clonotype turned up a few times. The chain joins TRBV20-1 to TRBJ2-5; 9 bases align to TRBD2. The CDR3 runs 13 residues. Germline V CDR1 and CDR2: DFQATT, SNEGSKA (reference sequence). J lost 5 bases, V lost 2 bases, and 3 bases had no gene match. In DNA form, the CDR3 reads TGCAGTGCTAGAAGACTAGCGGAGGAGACCCAGTACTTC. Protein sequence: CSARRLAEETQYF.

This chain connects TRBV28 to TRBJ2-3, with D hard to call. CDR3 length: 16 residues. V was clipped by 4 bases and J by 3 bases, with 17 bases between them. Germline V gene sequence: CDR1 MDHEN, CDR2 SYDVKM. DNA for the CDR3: TGTGCCAGCAGTTCCCCCTTTTTGCTCGGGACAGATACGCAGTATTTT. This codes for CASSSPFLLGTDTQYF.

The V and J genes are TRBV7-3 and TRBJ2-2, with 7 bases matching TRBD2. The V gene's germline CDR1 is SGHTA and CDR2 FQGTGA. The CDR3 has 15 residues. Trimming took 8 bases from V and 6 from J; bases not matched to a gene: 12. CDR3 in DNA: TGTGCCAGCTCCCAAGGGAGGGCCTCCCCCGGGGAGCTGTTTTTT. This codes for CASSQGRASPGELFF.

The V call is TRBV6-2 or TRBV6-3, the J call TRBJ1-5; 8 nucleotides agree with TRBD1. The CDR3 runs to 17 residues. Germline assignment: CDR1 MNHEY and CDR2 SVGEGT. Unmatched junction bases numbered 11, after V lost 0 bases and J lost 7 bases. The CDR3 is CASSYSNGQGVDQPQHF. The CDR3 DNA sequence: TGTGCCAGCAGTTACTCGAACGGACAGGGAGTGGACCAGCCCCAGCATTTT.

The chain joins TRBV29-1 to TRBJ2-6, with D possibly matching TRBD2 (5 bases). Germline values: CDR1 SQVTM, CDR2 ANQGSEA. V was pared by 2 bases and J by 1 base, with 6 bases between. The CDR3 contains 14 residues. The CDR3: CSVESGSGANVLTF. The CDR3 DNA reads TGCAGCGTTGAATCGGGATCTGGGGCCAACGTCCTGACTTTC.

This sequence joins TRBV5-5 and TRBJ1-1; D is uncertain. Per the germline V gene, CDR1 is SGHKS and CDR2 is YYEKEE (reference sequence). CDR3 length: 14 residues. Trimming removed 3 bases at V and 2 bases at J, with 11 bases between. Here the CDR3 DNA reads TGTGCCAGCAGCTCGCTAAGTCTCAACACTGAAGCTTTCTTT. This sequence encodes CASSSLSLNTEAFF. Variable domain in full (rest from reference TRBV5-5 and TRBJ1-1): DAGVTQSPTHLIKTRGQQVTLRCSPISGHKSVSWYQQVLGQGPQFIFQYYEKEERGRGNFPDRFSARQFPNYSSELNVNALLLGDSALYLCASSSLSLNTEAFFGQGTRLTVV.

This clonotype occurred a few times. CDR3 DNA: TGTGCCAGCAGCTCCGGGACAGGACGTGATCAGCCCCAGCATTTT. Translated: CASSSGTGRDQPQHF. V gene TRBV7-2 combines with J gene TRBJ1-5; 8 nucleotides match TRBD1. The CDR3 has 15 amino acids. The germline V gene encodes CDR1 SGHTA and CDR2 FQGNSA. The V segment lost 4 bases and the J segment 5 bases; nucleotides outside the gene matches: 7. The whole variable domain, filled in from reference TRBV7-2 and TRBJ1-5, reads GAGVSQSPSNKVTEKGKDVELRCDPISGHTALYWYRQSLGQGLEFLIYFQGNSAPDKSGLPSDRFSAERTGGSVSTLTIQRTQQEDSAVYLCASSSGTGRDQPQHFGDGTRLSIL.

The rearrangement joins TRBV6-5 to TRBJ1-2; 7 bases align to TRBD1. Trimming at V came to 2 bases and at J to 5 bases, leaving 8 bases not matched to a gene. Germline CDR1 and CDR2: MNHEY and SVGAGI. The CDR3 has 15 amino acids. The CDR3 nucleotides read TGTGCCAGCAGTTACACCAAGACAGGGACTTATGGCTACACCTTC. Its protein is CASSYTKTGTYGYTF.

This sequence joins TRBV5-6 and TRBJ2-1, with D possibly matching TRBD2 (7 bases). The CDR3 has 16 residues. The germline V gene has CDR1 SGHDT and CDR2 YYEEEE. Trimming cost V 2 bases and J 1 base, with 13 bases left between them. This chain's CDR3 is CASSFLEGGSYNEQFF. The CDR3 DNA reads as TGTGCCAGCAGCTTTCTCGAGGGGGGGTCCTACAATGAGCAGTTCTTC.

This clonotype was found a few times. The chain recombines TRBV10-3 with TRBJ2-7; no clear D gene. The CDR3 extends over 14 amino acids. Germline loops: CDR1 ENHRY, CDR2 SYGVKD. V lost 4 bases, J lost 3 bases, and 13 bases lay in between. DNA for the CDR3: TGTGCCATCAGTGTAGAACAACGAGGCTACGAGCAGTACTTC. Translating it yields CAISVEQRGYEQYF.

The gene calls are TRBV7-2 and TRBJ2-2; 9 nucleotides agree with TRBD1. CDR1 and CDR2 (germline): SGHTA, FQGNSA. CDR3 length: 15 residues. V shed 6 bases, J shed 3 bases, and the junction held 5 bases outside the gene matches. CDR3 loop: CASRETGGHTGELFF. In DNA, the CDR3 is TGTGCCAGCAGAGAAACAGGGGGCCACACCGGGGAGCTGTTTTTT.

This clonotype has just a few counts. The CDR3: CSASAGLETQYF. The CDR3 DNA reads as TGCAGTGCTAGCGCGGGATTAGAGACCCAGTACTTC. The gene calls are TRBV20-1 and TRBJ2-5, with a weak D call TRBD2 (6 bases). V was cut by 3 bases and J by 4 bases, with 9 bases left in between. Per the germline V gene, CDR1 is DFQATT and CDR2 is SNEGSKA (reference sequence). The CDR3 has 12 residues.

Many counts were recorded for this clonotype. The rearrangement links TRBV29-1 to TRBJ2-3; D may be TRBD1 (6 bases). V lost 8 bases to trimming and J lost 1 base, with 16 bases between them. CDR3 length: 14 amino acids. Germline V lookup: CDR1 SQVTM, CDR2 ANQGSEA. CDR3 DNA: TGCAGCCTCAAGGAGGCAGGGGGCACAGATACGCAGTATTTT. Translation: CSLKEAGGTDTQYF.

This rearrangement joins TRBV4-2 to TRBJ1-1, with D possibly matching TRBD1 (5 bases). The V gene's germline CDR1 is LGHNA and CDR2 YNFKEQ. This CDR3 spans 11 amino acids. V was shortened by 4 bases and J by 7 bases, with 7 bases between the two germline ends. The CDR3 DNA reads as TGTGCCAGCAGCCGGGGCATTGAAGCTTTCTTT. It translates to CASSRGIEAFF.